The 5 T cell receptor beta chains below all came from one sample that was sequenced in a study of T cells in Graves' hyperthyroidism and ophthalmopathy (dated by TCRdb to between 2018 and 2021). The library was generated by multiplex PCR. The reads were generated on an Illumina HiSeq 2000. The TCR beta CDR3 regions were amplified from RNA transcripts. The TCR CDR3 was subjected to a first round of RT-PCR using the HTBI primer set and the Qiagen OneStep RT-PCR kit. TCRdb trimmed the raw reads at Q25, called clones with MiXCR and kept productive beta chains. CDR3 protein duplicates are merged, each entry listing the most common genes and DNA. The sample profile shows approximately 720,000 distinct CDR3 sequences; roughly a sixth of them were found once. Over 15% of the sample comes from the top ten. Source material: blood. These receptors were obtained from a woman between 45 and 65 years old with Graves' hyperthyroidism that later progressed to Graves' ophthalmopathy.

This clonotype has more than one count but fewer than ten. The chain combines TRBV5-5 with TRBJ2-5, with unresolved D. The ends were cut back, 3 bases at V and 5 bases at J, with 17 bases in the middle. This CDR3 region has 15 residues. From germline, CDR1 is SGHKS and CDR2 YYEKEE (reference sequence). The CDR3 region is CASSSLSPKTETQYF. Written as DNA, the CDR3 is TGTGCCAGCAGCTCCTTATCCCCGAAAACGGAGACCCAGTACTTC. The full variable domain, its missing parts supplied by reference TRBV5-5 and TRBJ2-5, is DAGVTQSPTHLIKTRGQQVTLRCSPISGHKSVSWYQQVLGQGPQFIFQYYEKEERGRGNFPDRFSARQFPNYSSELNVNALLLGDSALYLCASSSLSPKTETQYFGPGTRLLVL.

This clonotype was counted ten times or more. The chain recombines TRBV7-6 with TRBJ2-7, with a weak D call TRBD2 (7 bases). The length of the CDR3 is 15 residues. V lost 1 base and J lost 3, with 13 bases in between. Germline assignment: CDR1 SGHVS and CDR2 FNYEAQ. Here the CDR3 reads CASSLGGGAGYEQYF. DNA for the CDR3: TGTGCCAGCAGCTTAGGTGGGGGGGCCGGCTACGAGCAGTACTTC.

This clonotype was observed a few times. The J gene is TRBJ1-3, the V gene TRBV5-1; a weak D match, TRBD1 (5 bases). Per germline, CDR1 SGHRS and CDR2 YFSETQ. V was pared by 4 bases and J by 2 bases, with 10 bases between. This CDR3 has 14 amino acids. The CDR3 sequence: CASSLGTPGNTIYF. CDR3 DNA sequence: TGCGCCAGCAGCCTCGGGACGCCTGGAAACACCATATATTTT. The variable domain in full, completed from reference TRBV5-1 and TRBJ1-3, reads KAGVTQTPRYLIKTRGQQVTLSCSPISGHRSVSWYQQTPGQGLQFLFEYFSETQRNKGNFPGRFSGRQFSNSRSEMNVSTLELGDSALYLCASSLGTPGNTIYFGEGSWLTVV.

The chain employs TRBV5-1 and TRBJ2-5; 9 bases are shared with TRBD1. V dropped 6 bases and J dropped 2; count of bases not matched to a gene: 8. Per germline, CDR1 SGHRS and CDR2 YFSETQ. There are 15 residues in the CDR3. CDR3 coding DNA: TGCGCCAGCAACCTACAGGGGGCCGAACAAGAGACCCAGTACTTC. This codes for CASNLQGAEQETQYF.

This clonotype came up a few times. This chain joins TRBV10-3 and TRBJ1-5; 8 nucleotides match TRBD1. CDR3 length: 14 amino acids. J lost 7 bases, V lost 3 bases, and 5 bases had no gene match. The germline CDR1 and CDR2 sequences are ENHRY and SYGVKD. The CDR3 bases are TGTGCCATCAGTGACCCACCAGGGGGCCAGCCCCAGCATTTT. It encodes CAISDPPGGQPQHF.